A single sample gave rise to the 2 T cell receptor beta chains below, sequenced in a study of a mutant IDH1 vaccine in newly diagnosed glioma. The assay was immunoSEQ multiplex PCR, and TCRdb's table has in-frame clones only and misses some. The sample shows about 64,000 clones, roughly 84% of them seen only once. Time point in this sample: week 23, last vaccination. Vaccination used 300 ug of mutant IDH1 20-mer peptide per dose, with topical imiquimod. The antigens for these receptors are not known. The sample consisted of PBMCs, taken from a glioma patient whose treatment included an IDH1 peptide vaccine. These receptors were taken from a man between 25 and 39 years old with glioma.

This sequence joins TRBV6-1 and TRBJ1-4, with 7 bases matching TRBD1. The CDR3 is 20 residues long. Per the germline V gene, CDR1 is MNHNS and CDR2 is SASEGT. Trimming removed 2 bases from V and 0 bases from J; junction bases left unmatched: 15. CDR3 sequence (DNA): TGTGCCAGCAGTGAAAATTATGTTGTGGGACAGAGACCAACTAATGAAAAACTGTTTTTT. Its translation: CASSENYVVGQRPTNEKLFF.

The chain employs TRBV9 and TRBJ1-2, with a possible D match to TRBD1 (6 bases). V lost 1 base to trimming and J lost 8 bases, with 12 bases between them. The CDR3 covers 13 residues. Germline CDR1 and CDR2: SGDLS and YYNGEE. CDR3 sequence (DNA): TGTGCCAGCAGCGTAAGGGCAGGGGACGGCTACACCTTC. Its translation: CASSVRAGDGYTF.